The sequence of this T cell receptor beta chain was determined in a study of blood T cell repertoires in COVID-19. Per the authors' pipeline: Reference gene primer amplification yielded estimated nucleated cell counts. Produced via immunoSEQ multiplex PCR; TCRdb's table is partial and in-frame only. That table supplies the V and J calls and clone size; D and trimming were determined from the DNA. Among around 280,000 clones, approximately 86% were seen once, and the ten largest hold over 2%. Sequenced sample: peripheral blood. This receptor was obtained from a woman in her forties or fifties who had recovered from COVID-19.

CDR3 sequence (DNA): TGTGCCAGCAGCCCATCAGGACAGGGAGGGAACACTGAAGCTTTCTTT. It translates to CASSPSGQGGNTEAFF. This chain uses TRBV7-3 with TRBJ1-1; 8 nucleotides agree with TRBD1. Per the germline V gene, CDR1 is SGHTA and CDR2 is FQGTGA. The CDR3 covers 16 residues. V gave up 5 bases and J gave up 1 base; unmatched junction bases: 9.